These T cell receptor beta chains were read from a single sample in a study of Ad26.COV2.S vaccination and SARS-CoV-2 variants. Libraries were prepared by immunoSEQ multiplex PCR; TCRdb keeps only in-frame clonotypes and omits some of them. The table shows about 680,000 clones, with around 92% occurring only once. The sample in question was peripheral blood, obtained in a trial of Ad26.COV2.S vaccine versus placebo. The receptors shown here come from a person aged 18-65 years who received the Ad26.COV2.S COVID-19 vaccine or a placebo. The CDR3 runs from the conserved cysteine through the conserved F or W. The D gene is left open where the match is weak. Rows give clone size only sometimes, using once, few, many, or a class for an expanded clone.

>TRBV3-1/TRBV3-2|.|TRBJ1-4|.
TGTGCCAGCAGCCAAGTATATGAAAAACTGTTTTTT
CASSQVYEKLFF
>TRBV18|once|TRBJ1-5|.
TGTGCCAGCTCAGAAGGGGAGAATCAGCCCCAGCATTTT
CASSEGENQPQHF
>TRBV7-9|.|TRBJ2-1|TRBD1
TGTGCCAGTCTCCACCGGGACAGGGTCAATGAGCAGTTCTTC
CASLHRDRVNEQFF
>TRBV12-2|.|TRBJ1-5|.
TGTGCAAGTCGCGGCAAGGAAGGTGAGGGGTGCAATCAGCCCCAGCATTTT
CASRGKEGEGCNQPQHF
>TRBV4-2|.|TRBJ2-1|TRBD2
TGTGCCAGCCGAGCTAGCGGTCTGAGCTCCTACAATGAGCAGTTCTTC
CASRASGLSSYNEQFF
>TRBV27|.|TRBJ1-4|.
TGTGCCAGCAGTTTAGGGGGGGCCGCTAATGAAAAACTGTTTTTT
CASSLGGAANEKLFF
>TRBV15|.|TRBJ1-2|TRBD1
TGTGCCACCAGCAGCACAGGGGAAACGGATGGCTACACCTTC
CATSSTGETDGYTF
>TRBV25-1|.|TRBJ2-7|.
TGTGCCAGTGGGGACGGCTACGAGCAGTACTTC
CASGDGYEQYF
>TRBV20-1|few|TRBJ1-2|.
TGCAGTGCTACTGACAGGATTGCTAACTATGGCTACACCTTC
CSATDRIANYGYTF
>TRBV27|once|TRBJ1-1|.
TGTGCCAGCAGTTCGCCGGGACGGTACACTGAAGCTTTCTTT
CASSSPGRYTEAFF
>TRBV5-1|once|TRBJ2-3|TRBD2
TGCGCCAGCAGGGCGGGGGTGACAGATACGCAGTATTTT
CASRAGVTDTQYF
>TRBV4-2|.|TRBJ2-1|.
TGTGCCAGCAGCCAAAAGGACCTCCCCTCGGGTGAGCAGTTCTTC
CASSQKDLPSGEQFF
>TRBV6-5|.|TRBJ2-4|.
TGTGCCAGCTCCACCTTAGCCAAAAACATTCAGTACTTC
CASSTLAKNIQYF
>TRBV5-6|.|TRBJ2-3|.
TGTGCCAGCAGCTTGATGACCGCTACGCAGTATTTT
CASSLMTATQYF
>TRBV7-9|.|TRBJ2-3|TRBD2
TGTGCCAGCAGCTTAGCTAGCGGGGGGGCCCCTAGCACAGATACGCAGTATTTT
CASSLASGGAPSTDTQYF
>TRBV30|.|TRBJ2-7|.
TGTGCCTGGAGTCTCTCCTACGAGCAGTACTTC
CAWSLSYEQYF
>TRBV24-1|.|TRBJ1-5|.
TGTGCCACACAGGGTTCGTATAGCAATCAGCCCCAGCATTTT
CATQGSYSNQPQHF
>TRBV30|.|TRBJ1-2|.
TGTGCCTGGAGTCCGAACCCCGGGCCTAACTATGGCTACACCTTC
CAWSPNPGPNYGYTF
>TRBV9|.|TRBJ2-7|TRBD1
TGTGCCAGCAGCGTAGACAGGGGAGACGAGCAGTACTTC
CASSVDRGDEQYF
>TRBV11-1|.|TRBJ2-5|.
TGTGCCAGCAGCGGCCCCGGACAGCAAGAGACCCAGTACTTC
CASSGPGQQETQYF
>TRBV9|.|TRBJ1-3|.
TGTGCCAGCAGCTCGTACGGAAACACCATATATTTT
CASSSYGNTIYF
>TRBV19|.|TRBJ2-5|.
TGTGCCAGTAGTATAAGTAGCCGGGGGCAAGCGGGTTTCCAAGAGACCCAGTACTTC
CASSISSRGQAGFQETQYF
>TRBV6-2/TRBV6-3|.|TRBJ1-3|.
TGTGCCAGCAGTTACGGCAGGCGAAATGGAAACACCATATATTTT
CASSYGRRNGNTIYF